The clone carrying this TCR beta chain appeared a few times. What it binds is unknown. The data belong to a study of response to subunit inactivated influenza vaccine. This CDR3 is 13 amino acids long. Unmatched junction bases numbered 6, after V lost 8 bases and J lost 10 bases. Germline CDR1 and CDR2: SQVTM and ANQGSEA. Study findings and constraints: The authors offered the suggestion that each seasonal influenza vaccination recruits few new T cells.

TCRdb reanalysed the RT-PCR reads using MiXCR and keeps one entry per CDR3 protein. The table has roughly 700,000 distinct CDR3 sequences, about 15% seen once; the top ten hold roughly 6.4%. This specimen was PBMCs from blood, taken around 14 days before vaccination. The J gene is TRBJ2-1, the V gene TRBV29-1; 15 nucleotides align to TRBD2. This clonotype was sampled from a man in his forties or fifties who received an inactivated influenza vaccine. Here the CDR3 reads CSLKGLAGGEQFF. For the CDR3, the DNA is TGCAGCCTCAAAGGACTAGCGGGAGGGGAGCAGTTCTTC.